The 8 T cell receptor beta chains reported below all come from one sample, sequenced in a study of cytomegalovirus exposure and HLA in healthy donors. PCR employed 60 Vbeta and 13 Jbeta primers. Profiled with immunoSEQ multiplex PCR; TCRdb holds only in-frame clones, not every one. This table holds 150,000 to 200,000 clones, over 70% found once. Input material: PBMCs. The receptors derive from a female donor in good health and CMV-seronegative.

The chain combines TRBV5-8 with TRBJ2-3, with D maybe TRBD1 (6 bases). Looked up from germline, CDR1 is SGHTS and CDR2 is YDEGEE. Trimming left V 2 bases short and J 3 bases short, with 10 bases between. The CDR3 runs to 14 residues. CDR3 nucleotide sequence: TGTGCCAGCAGCTTTGGGGGCTTGACAGATACGCAGTATTTT. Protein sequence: CASSFGGLTDTQYF.

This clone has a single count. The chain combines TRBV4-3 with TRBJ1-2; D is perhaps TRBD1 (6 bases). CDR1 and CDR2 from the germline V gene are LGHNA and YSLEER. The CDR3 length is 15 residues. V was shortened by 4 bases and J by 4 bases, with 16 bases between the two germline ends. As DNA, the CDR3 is TGCGCCAGCAGCCCGGGAAGAGGGGACATCTATGGCTACACCTTC. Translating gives CASSPGRGDIYGYTF.

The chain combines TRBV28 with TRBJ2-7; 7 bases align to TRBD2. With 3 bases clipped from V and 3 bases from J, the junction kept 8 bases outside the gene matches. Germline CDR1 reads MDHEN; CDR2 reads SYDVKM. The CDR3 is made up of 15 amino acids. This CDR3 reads CASSFILAEHYEQYF. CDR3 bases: TGTGCCAGCAGTTTTATTCTAGCGGAACACTACGAGCAGTACTTC.

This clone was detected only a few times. The CDR3 region is CASSQGQGLDYGYTF. In nucleotides, the CDR3 is TGCGCCAGCAGCCAAGGACAGGGGTTAGACTATGGCTACACCTTC. This chain connects TRBV4-1 to TRBJ1-2; 8 nucleotides align to TRBD1. Trimming at V came to 1 base and at J to 3 bases, leaving 4 bases not matched to a gene. Germline V gives CDR1 MGHRA, CDR2 YSYEKL. The CDR3 has 15 amino acids.

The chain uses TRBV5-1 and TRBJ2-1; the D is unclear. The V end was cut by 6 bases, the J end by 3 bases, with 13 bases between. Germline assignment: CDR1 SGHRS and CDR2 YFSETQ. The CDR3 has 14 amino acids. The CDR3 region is CASTRPGFYNEQFF. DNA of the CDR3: TGCGCCAGCACCCGACCGGGTTTCTACAATGAGCAGTTCTTC.

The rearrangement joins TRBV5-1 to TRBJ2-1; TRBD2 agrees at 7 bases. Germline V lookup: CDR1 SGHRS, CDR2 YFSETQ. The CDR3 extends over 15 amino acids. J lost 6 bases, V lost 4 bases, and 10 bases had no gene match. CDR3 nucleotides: TGCGCCAGCAGCCCTAGGACTAGTGGGGGCAATGAGCAGTTCTTC. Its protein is CASSPRTSGGNEQFF.

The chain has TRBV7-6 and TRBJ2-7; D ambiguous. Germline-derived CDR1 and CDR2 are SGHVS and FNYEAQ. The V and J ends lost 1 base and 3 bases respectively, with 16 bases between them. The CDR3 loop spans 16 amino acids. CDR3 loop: CASSLGPVDTDYEQYF. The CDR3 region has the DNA TGTGCCAGCAGCTTAGGCCCGGTAGACACAGACTACGAGCAGTACTTC.

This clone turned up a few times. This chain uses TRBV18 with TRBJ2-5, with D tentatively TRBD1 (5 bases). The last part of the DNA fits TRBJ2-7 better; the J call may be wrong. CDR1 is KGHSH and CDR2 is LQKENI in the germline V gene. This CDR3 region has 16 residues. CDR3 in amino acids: CASSPLSGANSYEQYF. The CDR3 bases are TGTGCCAGCTCACCACTATCTGGGGCTAACTCCTACGAGCAGTACTTC.